A selection of T cell receptor beta chains follows, all from one sample in a study of blood T cells in healthy people across ages. TCRdb itself ran the 5' RACE reads through MiXCR, one entry per CDR3 protein. The table has about 760,000 distinct CDR3 sequences, 20% to 25% seen once. These same records also appear under a second study, on T cells of mothers and their children.

Specimen: blood. The receptors derive from a boy younger than 18 in good health. The CDR3 runs from the conserved cysteine through the conserved F or W. The order of the fields is D gene, J gene, clone size, V gene, CDR3 protein, CDR3 DNA. D genes are given only for firm matches. Clone size, where shown, is once, few, many, or a class for clones that have expanded.

d_gene: -
j_gene: TRBJ2-1
abundance: few
v_gene: TRBV20-1
CDR3aa: CSARDLRPPNDLPQETQCF
CDR3nt: TGCAGTGCTAGAGATTTGAGGCCTCCCAACGACCTACCCCAAGAGACCCAGTGCTTC

d_gene: TRBD2
j_gene: TRBJ2-7
abundance: -
v_gene: TRBV20-1
CDR3aa: CSAFSGTSGNYEQYF
CDR3nt: TGCAGTGCTTTCTCCGGGACTAGCGGGAACTACGAGCAGTACTTC

d_gene: TRBD1
j_gene: TRBJ2-1
abundance: few
v_gene: TRBV28
CDR3aa: CASSFLGGQGANEQFF
CDR3nt: TGTGCCAGCAGTTTCCTTGGAGGACAGGGGGCCAATGAGCAGTTCTTC

d_gene: -
j_gene: TRBJ2-7
abundance: -
v_gene: TRBV7-2
CDR3aa: CASSLYMGDPYEQYF
CDR3nt: TGTGCCAGCAGCTTATACATGGGGGACCCCTACGAGCAGTACTTC

d_gene: TRBD2
j_gene: TRBJ2-7
abundance: -
v_gene: TRBV12-3/TRBV12-4
CDR3aa: CASSSETSGRTYEQYF
CDR3nt: TGTGCCAGCAGTTCGGAGACTAGCGGGAGGACTTACGAGCAGTACTTC

d_gene: -
j_gene: TRBJ2-5
abundance: -
v_gene: TRBV7-2
CDR3aa: CASSPIQGPAGTQYF
CDR3nt: TGTGCCAGCAGCCCTATTCAGGGGCCGGCGGGGACCCAGTACTTC

d_gene: TRBD2
j_gene: TRBJ2-5
abundance: few
v_gene: TRBV12-3/TRBV12-4
CDR3aa: CASSSSGRVQETQYF
CDR3nt: TGTGCCAGCAGTTCTAGCGGGAGGGTACAAGAGACCCAGTACTTC

d_gene: -
j_gene: TRBJ2-5
abundance: -
v_gene: TRBV7-9
CDR3aa: CASSLSLGPLAQETQYF
CDR3nt: TGTGCCAGCAGCTTAAGTTTGGGCCCGCTTGCCCAAGAGACCCAGTACTTC

d_gene: -
j_gene: TRBJ2-2
abundance: -
v_gene: TRBV20-1
CDR3aa: CSASPSEPSNTGELFF
CDR3nt: TGCAGTGCTAGCCCCTCAGAACCTTCGAACACCGGGGAGCTGTTTTTT

d_gene: TRBD2
j_gene: TRBJ2-1
abundance: few
v_gene: TRBV12-3/TRBV12-4
CDR3aa: CASSFRLAINEQFF
CDR3nt: TGTGCCAGCAGTTTCCGACTAGCGATCAATGAGCAGTTCTTC

d_gene: -
j_gene: TRBJ2-1
abundance: -
v_gene: TRBV27
CDR3aa: CASSLRWYNEQFF
CDR3nt: TGTGCCAGCAGTTTAAGATGGTACAATGAGCAGTTCTTC

d_gene: -
j_gene: TRBJ2-1
abundance: few
v_gene: TRBV6-1
CDR3aa: CASRAPAGLPGRGEQFF
CDR3nt: TGTGCCAGCAGGGCCCCGGCTGGACTACCAGGTCGGGGTGAGCAGTTCTTC

d_gene: -
j_gene: TRBJ1-4
abundance: -
v_gene: TRBV9
CDR3aa: CASSPSLSRDNEKLFF
CDR3nt: TGTGCCAGCAGCCCCTCCTTGTCTAGGGATAATGAAAAACTGTTTTTT

d_gene: TRBD1
j_gene: TRBJ2-4
abundance: few
v_gene: TRBV15
CDR3aa: CATSRDRTGQNIQYF
CDR3nt: TGTGCCACCAGCAGAGATAGGACAGGACAAAACATTCAGTACTTC

d_gene: -
j_gene: TRBJ2-7
abundance: few
v_gene: TRBV7-3
CDR3aa: CASSLVSSGEQYF
CDR3nt: TGTGCCAGCAGCTTAGTAAGTTCGGGGGAGCAGTACTTC

d_gene: TRBD2
j_gene: TRBJ2-5
abundance: -
v_gene: TRBV7-6
CDR3aa: CASSLATASGGRETQYF
CDR3nt: TGTGCCAGCAGCTTAGCGACGGCATCGGGAGGTAGAGAGACCCAGTACTTC

d_gene: -
j_gene: TRBJ2-6
abundance: many
v_gene: TRBV28
CDR3aa: CASSFGTSGANVLTF
CDR3nt: TGTGCCAGCAGTTTCGGGACGTCTGGGGCCAACGTCCTGACTTTC

d_gene: -
j_gene: TRBJ2-2
abundance: few
v_gene: TRBV7-8
CDR3aa: CASSLRRIPTGELFF
CDR3nt: TGTGCCAGCAGCTTAAGGCGTATACCTACCGGGGAGCTGTTTTTT

d_gene: TRBD2
j_gene: TRBJ2-5
abundance: -
v_gene: TRBV10-3
CDR3aa: CAIGTSGEAETQYF
CDR3nt: TGTGCCATCGGTACTAGCGGGGAGGCGGAGACCCAGTACTTC

d_gene: -
j_gene: TRBJ1-4
abundance: -
v_gene: TRBV7-2
CDR3aa: CASSFGDKGWTEKLFF
CDR3nt: TGTGCCAGCAGCTTCGGGGACAAGGGTTGGACTGAAAAACTGTTTTTT

d_gene: -
j_gene: TRBJ2-3
abundance: -
v_gene: TRBV11-2
CDR3aa: CASTIEYVGGDTQYF
CDR3nt: TGTGCCAGCACCATAGAGTACGTTGGGGGAGATACGCAGTATTTT

d_gene: -
j_gene: TRBJ2-2
abundance: few
v_gene: TRBV7-6
CDR3aa: CASSLRENTGELFF
CDR3nt: TGTGCCAGCAGCTTAAGAGAGAACACCGGGGAGCTGTTTTTT

d_gene: -
j_gene: TRBJ2-5
abundance: -
v_gene: TRBV7-9
CDR3aa: CASSLVGGTGETQYF
CDR3nt: TGTGCCAGCAGCTTAGTTGGGGGGACTGGCGAGACCCAGTACTTC

d_gene: -
j_gene: TRBJ2-3
abundance: -
v_gene: TRBV7-9
CDR3aa: CASSQPIDPDPDTQYF
CDR3nt: TGTGCCAGCAGCCAACCCATAGACCCAGACCCAGATACGCAGTATTTT

d_gene: -
j_gene: TRBJ1-1
abundance: -
v_gene: TRBV29-1
CDR3aa: CSVTTVEAFF
CDR3nt: TGCAGTGTGACGACAGTTGAAGCTTTCTTT

d_gene: TRBD2
j_gene: TRBJ2-1
abundance: many
v_gene: TRBV20-1
CDR3aa: CSAQGLVGEQFF
CDR3nt: TGCAGTGCTCAAGGACTAGTTGGTGAGCAGTTCTTC

d_gene: TRBD2
j_gene: TRBJ2-7
abundance: -
v_gene: TRBV11-1
CDR3aa: CASSFPTSGGPYEQYF
CDR3nt: TGTGCCAGCAGCTTCCCGACTAGCGGGGGGCCCTACGAGCAGTACTTC

d_gene: -
j_gene: TRBJ2-2
abundance: few
v_gene: TRBV4-3
CDR3aa: CASSQDATGELFF
CDR3nt: TGCGCCAGCAGCCAAGATGCAACCGGGGAGCTGTTTTTT

d_gene: -
j_gene: TRBJ1-1
abundance: -
v_gene: TRBV6-2/TRBV6-3
CDR3aa: CASTLLENTEAFF
CDR3nt: TGTGCCAGCACCCTTCTCGAGAACACTGAAGCTTTCTTT

d_gene: TRBD1
j_gene: TRBJ1-1
abundance: -
v_gene: TRBV18
CDR3aa: CASSPTKGQGENTEAFF
CDR3nt: TGTGCCAGCTCGCCGACTAAGGGACAGGGGGAGAACACTGAAGCTTTCTTT

d_gene: TRBD2
j_gene: TRBJ2-1
abundance: -
v_gene: TRBV3-1
CDR3aa: CASSQLRREDYDGDNEQFF
CDR3nt: TGTGCCAGCAGCCAACTCAGGCGGGAGGATTACGACGGAGACAATGAGCAGTTCTTC

d_gene: TRBD2
j_gene: TRBJ2-1
abundance: -
v_gene: TRBV27
CDR3aa: CASSYGSGMYSSYNEQFF
CDR3nt: TGTGCCAGCAGTTACGGTAGCGGGATGTACAGCTCCTACAATGAGCAGTTCTTC

d_gene: TRBD2
j_gene: TRBJ2-1
abundance: -
v_gene: TRBV3-1
CDR3aa: CASSDSATSGRGVRGNEQFF
CDR3nt: TGTGCCAGCAGCGACTCAGCGACTAGCGGGAGAGGGGTTAGGGGGAATGAGCAGTTCTTC

d_gene: -
j_gene: TRBJ2-7
abundance: few
v_gene: TRBV5-1
CDR3aa: CASSFLFGRFYEQYF
CDR3nt: TGCGCCAGCAGCTTCCTGTTCGGCAGGTTCTACGAGCAGTACTTC

d_gene: TRBD1
j_gene: TRBJ1-5
abundance: -
v_gene: TRBV10-3
CDR3aa: CAISTDRDRPQHF
CDR3nt: TGTGCCATCAGTACCGACAGGGATCGGCCCCAGCATTTT

d_gene: -
j_gene: TRBJ2-1
abundance: -
v_gene: TRBV24-1
CDR3aa: CATSEVGGMGNYNEQFF
CDR3nt: TGTGCCACCAGTGAAGTGGGGGGAATGGGGAACTACAATGAGCAGTTCTTC

d_gene: -
j_gene: TRBJ1-4
abundance: -
v_gene: TRBV5-1
CDR3aa: CASSMWGDAPNEKLFF
CDR3nt: TGCGCCAGCAGCATGTGGGGGGACGCTCCTAATGAAAAACTGTTTTTT

d_gene: TRBD1
j_gene: TRBJ2-5
abundance: few
v_gene: TRBV20-1
CDR3aa: CSASEGRTGEETQYF
CDR3nt: TGCAGTGCTAGCGAGGGACGGACAGGCGAAGAGACCCAGTACTTC

d_gene: TRBD1
j_gene: TRBJ2-7
abundance: -
v_gene: TRBV11-2
CDR3aa: CASSIGTDYEQYF
CDR3nt: TGTGCCAGCAGCATAGGGACAGACTACGAGCAGTACTTC

d_gene: TRBD1
j_gene: TRBJ2-2
abundance: few
v_gene: TRBV6-5
CDR3aa: CASSYSRFGTGSTGELFF
CDR3nt: TGTGCCAGCAGTTACTCCAGGTTTGGGACAGGGAGTACCGGGGAGCTGTTTTTT

d_gene: TRBD2
j_gene: TRBJ2-1
abundance: -
v_gene: TRBV4-2
CDR3aa: CASSQGRGGLAHEQFF
CDR3nt: TGTGCCAGCAGCCAAGGGCGGGGGGGCCTCGCCCATGAGCAGTTCTTC

d_gene: -
j_gene: TRBJ2-1
abundance: -
v_gene: TRBV3-1
CDR3aa: CASSDTLYNEQSF
CDR3nt: TGTGCCAGCAGCGATACCCTGTACAACGAGCAGTCCTTC

d_gene: -
j_gene: TRBJ2-5
abundance: -
v_gene: TRBV28
CDR3aa: CASRSSGFRETQYF
CDR3nt: TGTGCCAGCCGATCAAGCGGGTTCAGGGAGACCCAGTACTTC

d_gene: TRBD1
j_gene: TRBJ1-4
abundance: -
v_gene: TRBV6-1
CDR3aa: CASRDREKLFF
CDR3nt: TGTGCCAGCAGGGACAGGGAAAAACTGTTTTTT

d_gene: TRBD2
j_gene: TRBJ2-1
abundance: -
v_gene: TRBV9
CDR3aa: CASSVAASGGQSSYNGQFF
CDR3nt: TGTGCCAGCAGCGTAGCCGCTAGCGGGGGGCAGAGCTCCTACAATGGGCAGTTCTTC

d_gene: TRBD2
j_gene: TRBJ2-3
abundance: few
v_gene: TRBV2
CDR3aa: CASSEALQGREVPASGAQYF
CDR3nt: TGTGCCAGCAGTGAAGCGCTTCAAGGTCGTGAGGTCCCGGCTAGCGGGGCCCAGTATTTT

d_gene: TRBD2
j_gene: TRBJ2-2
abundance: -
v_gene: TRBV6-1
CDR3aa: CASTLQRENTGELFF
CDR3nt: TGTGCCAGCACTCTCCAGCGGGAGAACACCGGGGAGCTGTTTTTT

d_gene: TRBD1
j_gene: TRBJ1-1
abundance: -
v_gene: TRBV29-1
CDR3aa: CSATGDVRNAEAFF
CDR3nt: TGCAGCGCTACAGGGGACGTTCGTAACGCTGAAGCTTTCTTT

d_gene: -
j_gene: TRBJ1-5
abundance: -
v_gene: TRBV15
CDR3aa: CATSRDFGLNQPQHF
CDR3nt: TGTGCCACCAGCAGAGATTTTGGGCTTAATCAGCCCCAGCATTTT

d_gene: -
j_gene: TRBJ2-3
abundance: -
v_gene: TRBV20-1
CDR3aa: CSATKQGGVYEGTDTQYF
CDR3nt: TGCAGTGCTACCAAACAGGGTGGGGTTTATGAAGGCACAGATACGCAGTATTTT

d_gene: -
j_gene: TRBJ2-5
abundance: many
v_gene: TRBV5-4
CDR3aa: CASSLGGGGETQYF
CDR3nt: TGTGCCAGCAGCTTGGGAGGGGGGGGAGAGACCCAGTACTTC

d_gene: TRBD1
j_gene: TRBJ2-7
abundance: few
v_gene: TRBV19
CDR3aa: CASSMVRQGPYEQYF
CDR3nt: TGTGCCAGTAGTATGGTGAGACAGGGACCCTACGAGCAGTACTTC